This T cell receptor (beta chain) was obtained from a study of control samples from healthy donors and cancer patients. The method was immunoSEQ multiplex PCR; TCRdb's version includes in-frame clones alone and lacks a portion of them. The profile shows approximately 84,000 clones, 91% of them singletons. The V end was cut by 0 bases, the J end by 6 bases, with 14 bases between. Germline loops: CDR1 SGHNT, CDR2 YYREEE (reference sequence). This CDR3 has 15 residues. The chain couples TRBV5-4 to TRBJ2-3; D unclear. The sequenced sample was blood. The TCR was taken from a young man in good health. CDR3 in DNA: TGTGCCAGCAGCTTGGTCGGCGGACCAGTCGATACGCAGTATTTT. The encoded protein is CASSLVGGPVDTQYF.